A selection of T cell receptor beta chains follows, all from one sample in a study of cytomegalovirus exposure and HLA in healthy donors. Sequencing used immunoSEQ multiplex PCR; TCRdb keeps in-frame clones, though not all of them. Seen here are under 150,000 clones, around 9.6% observed once, and the top ten hold 1.5% to 2%. The specimen was PBMCs. The receptors shown here come from a male donor in good health and CMV-seronegative. Each CDR3 is given with its conserved first and last residue. Fields, in order: J gene, V gene, CDR3 protein.

j_call: TRBJ1-1
v_call: TRBV28
cdr3_aa: CASSLRGNTEAFF

j_call: TRBJ1-4
v_call: TRBV23-1
cdr3_aa: CASSQFRTEQTGEKLFF

j_call: TRBJ1-1
v_call: TRBV19
cdr3_aa: CASSTRPGMNTEAFF

j_call: TRBJ1-2
v_call: TRBV29-1
cdr3_aa: CSVEGTGYNYGYTF

j_call: TRBJ1-4
v_call: TRBV4-3
cdr3_aa: CASSQPAGRASSEKLFF

j_call: TRBJ2-7
v_call: TRBV9
cdr3_aa: CASSVGGGTEQYF

j_call: TRBJ2-7
v_call: TRBV2
cdr3_aa: CASSEREIESYEQYF

j_call: TRBJ2-5
v_call: TRBV30
cdr3_aa: CAWSVTPTGWETQYF

j_call: TRBJ1-1
v_call: TRBV28
cdr3_aa: CASSFAGGRAFF

j_call: TRBJ1-1
v_call: TRBV6-4
cdr3_aa: CASSDPRAEGEAFF

j_call: TRBJ1-2
v_call: TRBV14
cdr3_aa: CASSPRYRAGYTF

j_call: TRBJ2-1
v_call: TRBV4-3
cdr3_aa: CASSRGLAGTFEQFF

j_call: TRBJ1-4
v_call: TRBV7-2
cdr3_aa: CASSLRAGREKLFF

j_call: TRBJ2-7
v_call: TRBV5-4
cdr3_aa: CASSPQGQTFYEQYF

j_call: TRBJ2-5
v_call: TRBV11-3
cdr3_aa: CASSLGLRGTPPEHQETQYF

j_call: TRBJ1-4
v_call: TRBV9
cdr3_aa: CASSASQGKGEKLFF

j_call: TRBJ2-7
v_call: TRBV30
cdr3_aa: CAWSVGTLYEQYF

j_call: TRBJ1-1
v_call: TRBV4-1
cdr3_aa: CASSQVIQGAAEAFF

j_call: TRBJ1-1
v_call: TRBV5-1
cdr3_aa: CASSGEPQGTTEAFF

j_call: TRBJ2-4
v_call: TRBV7-8
cdr3_aa: CASSLSDLGQSDIQYF

j_call: TRBJ2-1
v_call: TRBV28
cdr3_aa: CASSFSRSGRGYNEQFF

j_call: TRBJ1-1
v_call: TRBV19
cdr3_aa: CASSIDSLPRTEAFF

j_call: TRBJ2-3
v_call: TRBV7-2
cdr3_aa: CASSRRSGGIVRGTDTQYF

j_call: TRBJ2-4
v_call: TRBV6-5
cdr3_aa: CASSLSLGTGNIQYF

j_call: TRBJ1-4
v_call: TRBV6-1
cdr3_aa: CASRTDLGLREKLFF

j_call: TRBJ1-5
v_call: TRBV19
cdr3_aa: CASSMDRSLTYSNQPQHF

j_call: TRBJ1-6
v_call: TRBV28
cdr3_aa: CASSLYRQGNSPLHF

j_call: TRBJ2-7
v_call: TRBV9
cdr3_aa: CASSASRDTPLEQYF

j_call: TRBJ2-7
v_call: TRBV4-3
cdr3_aa: CASSQAGQYYEQYF

j_call: TRBJ1-1
v_call: TRBV6-1
cdr3_aa: CASSEAAGGNTEAFF

j_call: TRBJ2-3
v_call: TRBV28
cdr3_aa: CASSPRASGADTQYF

j_call: TRBJ2-3
v_call: TRBV5-1
cdr3_aa: CASSLNGVVGTDTQYF

j_call: TRBJ1-1
v_call: TRBV2
cdr3_aa: CASSDPFKGEGYTEAFF

j_call: TRBJ2-1
v_call: TRBV10-3
cdr3_aa: CAISDRTSGANEQFF

j_call: TRBJ2-7
v_call: TRBV4-1
cdr3_aa: CASSQGGTYEQYF

j_call: TRBJ2-2
v_call: TRBV7-2
cdr3_aa: CASSLRTFGTGELFF

j_call: TRBJ2-3
v_call: TRBV19
cdr3_aa: CASRLAPGGRTDTQYF

j_call: TRBJ2-6
v_call: TRBV13
cdr3_aa: CASSLRSSGANVLTF

j_call: TRBJ1-5
v_call: TRBV6-5
cdr3_aa: CASSYGQGNQPQHF

j_call: TRBJ2-7
v_call: TRBV28
cdr3_aa: CASSLTLDAAYEQYF

j_call: TRBJ2-5
v_call: TRBV7-9
cdr3_aa: CASTRTETQYF

j_call: TRBJ1-1
v_call: TRBV7-9
cdr3_aa: CASSPYPGQREEDVPEAFF

j_call: TRBJ2-1
v_call: TRBV9
cdr3_aa: CASSVSGAGEQFF

j_call: TRBJ1-2
v_call: TRBV27
cdr3_aa: CASSPGVGENYGYTF

j_call: TRBJ2-7
v_call: TRBV5-3
cdr3_aa: CARSLTEREYEQYF

j_call: TRBJ2-7
v_call: TRBV28
cdr3_aa: CASRLAGAYEQYF

j_call: TRBJ2-4
v_call: TRBV25-1
cdr3_aa: CATGTRSKNIQYF

j_call: TRBJ2-3
v_call: TRBV21-1
cdr3_aa: CASSHDRASTDTQYF